The clone carrying this TCR beta chain was found once. Its specificity is unknown. Germline-derived CDR1 and CDR2 are MDHEN and SYDVKM. This CDR3 comprises 15 residues. V lost 7 bases, J lost 4 bases, and 11 bases stayed unmatched. This sample is part of a study of T cell responses to AZD1222 COVID-19 vaccine. Study findings and constraints: Spike-wide vaccine-associated CD4 TCRs dominated at 160-218 and 743-854. Repertoire samples came only from after the peak T cell response. Two AZD1222 doses significantly raised spike-specific TCR breadth and depth over controls. Females outnumbered males among donors, who were mostly white British; clonal diversity was possibly underestimated.

Assay: immunoSEQ multiplex PCR; the TCRdb copy retains only in-frame clones and omits some. The repertoire holds 250,000 to 300,000 clones, with roughly 93% as singletons. The source material was peripheral blood, sampled 28 days after the second AZD1222 dose. This sequence was found in an adult who received the AZD1222 COVID-19 vaccine. The chain links TRBV28 to TRBJ2-3; TRBD2 matches at 7 bases. CDR3 in DNA: TGTGCCAGCAAGGGAGGCGGGAGAGAGGCAGATACGCAGTATTTT. Its translation: CASKGGGREADTQYF.